The 25 T cell receptor beta chains below were found in one sample sequenced in a study of blood T cell repertoires in COVID-19 (dated by TCRdb to the early 2020s). To prepare the library, the immunoSEQ multiplex PCR assay was applied. Sourced from immuneACCESS, this table was stored by TCRdb with only in-frame sequences that have V and J called. A share of the clones is absent; for the studies checked, an unresolved V gene accounts for under half, and the remainder has no known explanation. Present in this sample are about 330,000 clones, over 75% of which were seen just once. The ten largest clones add up to roughly 5.3% of the sample. Sequencing input: PBMCs or T cells enriched from blood (not recorded which). Receptor source: a woman aged 25 to 39 who had recovered from COVID-19.

The rearrangement joins TRBV19 to TRBJ2-1, with 10 bases fitting TRBD1. J lost 7 bases, V lost 3 bases, and 6 bases had no gene match. The CDR3 has 15 residues. CDR1 is LNHDA and CDR2 is SQIVND in the germline V gene (reference sequence). The CDR3 here is CASSIWRDRGNEQFF. The CDR3 DNA reads as TGTGCCAGTAGTATTTGGCGGGACAGGGGTAATGAGCAGTTCTTC.

This rearrangement joins TRBV19 to TRBJ2-7, with D uncertain. This CDR3 is built from 11 residues. Trimming removed 8 bases from V and 3 bases from J, with 8 bases in between. CDR1 and CDR2 from the germline V gene are LNHDA and SQIVND (reference sequence). The CDR3 region is CASSSNYEQYF. The CDR3 nucleotides read TGTGCCAGTTCCTCTAACTACGAGCAGTACTTC.

V and J are TRBV5-6 and TRBJ2-7, with D possibly being TRBD2 (6 bases). CDR3 length equals 14 residues. Trimming shortened V by 2 bases and J by 4 bases, and 13 bases separated the two germline ends. CDR1 and CDR2 (germline): SGHDT, YYEEEE. The CDR3 sequence: CASSLIRGGYEQYF. CDR3 nucleotides: TGTGCCAGCAGCTTAATTAGGGGAGGTTACGAGCAGTACTTC.

The chain combines TRBV14 with TRBJ2-3; a possible D gene is TRBD1 (5 bases). CDR3 length: 15 residues. CDR1 SGHDN and CDR2 FVKESK come from the germline V gene. Deletions cut 1 base from V and 3 bases from J, with 11 bases between. Here the CDR3 DNA reads TGTGCCAGCAGCCAAGTCACAGGTGGGACAGATACGCAGTATTTT. Translation gives CASSQVTGGTDTQYF.

This chain joins TRBV6-2 or TRBV6-3 and TRBJ1-2; possible D gene TRBD1, 5 bases. This CDR3 has 16 residues. V was trimmed by 6 bases and J by 4 bases, leaving 21 bases between them. The germline CDR1 and CDR2 sequences are MNHEY and SVGEGT. DNA of the CDR3: TGTGCCAGCAGCCCTCGCCTGGGGGAGGGGTTCTATGGCTACACCTTC. Protein: CASSPRLGEGFYGYTF.

The chain joins TRBV2 to TRBJ1-1; possible D gene TRBD1, 5 bases. The germline V gene encodes CDR1 SNHLY and CDR2 FYNNEI. Between the trimmed V and J ends, which lost 0 bases and 3 bases, there was a span of 11 bases. The CDR3 sequence is 15 residues long. The CDR3 coding sequence is TGTGCCAGCAGTGAAGCTATCAGGGAGGACACTGAAGCTTTCTTT. Protein product: CASSEAIREDTEAFF.

V usage is TRBV28 and J usage is TRBJ1-2, with D perhaps matching TRBD1 (5 bases). Trimming took 11 bases from V and 4 from J, leaving 20 bases between them. The CDR3 covers 14 residues. The V gene's germline CDR1 is MDHEN and CDR2 SYDVKM. CDR3 in amino acids: CASRLGAVRYGYTF. CDR3 DNA sequence: TGTGCCTCCCGGTTAGGGGCCGTCCGCTATGGCTACACCTTC.

V usage is TRBV4-1 and J usage is TRBJ1-6; D unclear. V dropped 1 base and J dropped 9 bases, with 7 bases sitting between them. The CDR3 is 13 amino acids. The germline gives CDR1 MGHRA, CDR2 YSYEKL. The CDR3 DNA is TGCGCCAGCAGCCAAGCGGAGGGTTCACCCCTCCACTTT. It encodes CASSQAEGSPLHF.

The chain is built from TRBV7-2 and TRBJ2-7; tentatively, D is TRBD1 (6 bases). Trimming removed 2 bases at V and 7 bases at J, with 15 bases between. The germline CDR1 and CDR2 sequences are SGHTA and FQGNSA. The CDR3 contains 14 residues. CDR3 sequence (DNA): TGTGCCAGCAGCTTAACCGGACAGCTTTTGGAGCAGTACTTC. Its protein is CASSLTGQLLEQYF. Full variable domain (remainder filled in from reference TRBV7-2 and TRBJ2-7): GAGVSQSPSNKVTEKGKDVELRCDPISGHTALYWYRQSLGQGLEFLIYFQGNSAPDKSGLPSDRFSAERTGGSVSTLTIQRTQQEDSAVYLCASSLTGQLLEQYFGPGTRLTVT.

The V call is TRBV28, the J call TRBJ2-7; maybe TRBD1 (7 bases). The CDR3 loop spans 16 amino acids. V was trimmed by 2 bases and J by 0 bases, leaving 14 bases between them. Germline CDR1 MDHEN, CDR2 SYDVKM. CDR3 coding DNA: TGTGCCAGCAGTTTAAGGACAGGAGGGTTCTCCTACGAGCAGTACTTC. Translation: CASSLRTGGFSYEQYF.

This chain joins TRBV29-1 and TRBJ2-6; tentative D call: TRBD2 (5 bases). The CDR3 sequence is 15 residues long. Germline CDR1 SQVTM, CDR2 ANQGSEA. V dropped 5 bases and J dropped 2 bases, with 13 bases sitting between them. The CDR3 protein is CSVRNGKTGANVLTF. CDR3 nucleotide sequence: TGCAGCGTTCGCAACGGGAAGACTGGGGCCAACGTCCTGACTTTC.

The J gene is TRBJ1-2, the V gene TRBV18; no clear D. The CDR3 is made up of 14 amino acids. V was shortened by 5 bases and J by 4 bases, with 14 bases between the two germline ends. Germline lookup yields CDR1 KGHSH and CDR2 LQKENI. CDR3 coding DNA: TGTGCCAGCTCATCGAGACAAGATTCCTATGGCTACACCTTC. Its translation: CASSSRQDSYGYTF. The full variable domain, its missing parts supplied by reference TRBV18 and TRBJ1-2, is NAGVMQNPRHLVRRRGQEARLRCSPMKGHSHVYWYRQLPEEGLKFMVYLQKENIIDESGMPKERFSAEFPKEGPSILRIQQVVRGDSAAYFCASSSRQDSYGYTFGSGTRLTVV.

This clone was seen a single time. The V call is TRBV7-8, the J call TRBJ2-7; TRBD1 agrees at 10 bases. The CDR3 has 15 residues. Germline values: CDR1 SGHVS, CDR2 FQNEAQ. The trim removed 4 bases at V and 0 bases at J, leaving 3 bases unmatched. The CDR3 DNA reads TGTGCCAGCAGCTGGGACAGGGGACCCTCCTACGAGCAGTACTTC. Its protein is CASSWDRGPSYEQYF.

J is TRBJ2-2 and V is TRBV2, with 7 bases fitting TRBD2. The CDR3 is made up of 14 amino acids. The trim removed 4 bases at V and 7 bases at J, leaving 6 bases unmatched. Germline loops: CDR1 SNHLY, CDR2 FYNNEI. DNA for the CDR3: TGTGCCAGCAGTGTCGGGCTAGCGGACGGGGAGCTGTTTTTT. Its protein is CASSVGLADGELFF.

The CDR3 DNA reads as TGCGCCAGCAGCCAATTCATGTCCTACGAGCAGTACTTC. Residues: CASSQFMSYEQYF. The chain joins TRBV4-1 to TRBJ2-7; the D is unclear. The CDR3 extends over 13 amino acids. Germline V gene lookup returns CDR1 MGHRA and CDR2 YSYEKL. V gave up 2 bases and J gave up 1 base, with 6 bases separating them.

This rearrangement joins TRBV6-2 or TRBV6-3 to TRBJ2-1, with D possibly being TRBD2 (5 bases). The germline CDR1 and CDR2 sequences are MNHEY and SVGEGT. CDR3 length: 15 residues. Trimming shortened V by 4 bases and J by 4 bases, and 14 bases separated the two germline ends. CDR3 bases: TGTGCCAGCAGTTTGAACTCAGCGGCGTACAATGAGCAGTTCTTC. It codes for CASSLNSAAYNEQFF.

This chain connects TRBV4-2 to TRBJ1-2; D ambiguous. The CDR3 consists of 13 residues. V gave up 4 bases and J gave up 6 bases, with 12 bases separating them. Germline V gives CDR1 LGHNA, CDR2 YNFKEQ. CDR3 sequence: CASSLGGGNGYTF. For the CDR3, the DNA is TGTGCCAGCAGCCTAGGAGGTGGCAATGGCTACACCTTC.

The genes are TRBV25-1 and TRBJ1-1, with D possibly being TRBD1 (5 bases). The germline CDR1 and CDR2 sequences are MGHDK and SYGVNS. Trimming took 2 bases from V and 5 from J, leaving 12 bases between them. CDR3 length: 14 amino acids. The CDR3 DNA is TGTGCCAGCAGTGAAGGGGGGGTGCGGACTGAAGCTTTCTTT. It specifies CASSEGGVRTEAFF.

This sequence joins TRBV19 and TRBJ2-7; the D gene is possibly TRBD1 (6 bases). Trimming removed 5 bases from V and 1 base from J, with 12 bases in between. Germline V lookup: CDR1 LNHDA, CDR2 SQIVND (reference sequence). This CDR3 spans 14 amino acids. Here the CDR3 DNA reads TGTGCCAGTAGTGATTACAGGGCTTCCTACGAGCAGTACTTC. Translated: CASSDYRASYEQYF.

V is TRBV5-8 and J is TRBJ2-3; the match to TRBD1 covers 8 bases. CDR1 SGHTS and CDR2 YDEGEE come from the germline V gene. V lost 4 bases and J lost 2; bases outside the gene matches: 6. This CDR3 has 15 amino acids. DNA of the CDR3: TGTGCCAGCAGCGTGACAGGGGTTTCCACAGATACGCAGTATTTT. Protein: CASSVTGVSTDTQYF.

Only one count was recorded for this clone. The chain combines TRBV9 with TRBJ1-2; 10 bases map to TRBD1. The CDR3 is made up of 15 amino acids. V trimming: 3 bases; J trimming: 6 bases; junction bases outside the gene matches: 8. CDR1 is SGDLS and CDR2 is YYNGEE in the germline V gene. CDR3 sequence (DNA): TGTGCCAGCAGCGCAAGCGGGACAGGGGCGGATGGCTACACCTTC. Translated: CASSASGTGADGYTF.

The chain combines TRBV24-1 with TRBJ2-2; TRBD2 is a possible D gene (6 bases). The germline V gene encodes CDR1 KGHDR and CDR2 SFDVKD. This CDR3 comprises 16 residues. Trimming took 5 bases from V and 5 from J, leaving 17 bases between them. CDR3 sequence reads: CATSALGGAGTGELFF. In DNA form, the CDR3 reads TGTGCCACCAGTGCCCTGGGCGGGGCGGGGACCGGGGAGCTGTTTTTT.

The J gene is TRBJ1-1, the V gene TRBV10-1, with D tentatively TRBD1 (5 bases). The V gene lost 6 bases and the J gene lost 3 bases, with 11 bases spanning the gap. Looked up from germline, CDR1 is WNHNN and CDR2 is SYGVQD (reference sequence). CDR3 length: 13 residues. CDR3 in DNA: TGCGCCAGCAGGGCCACAGGAGACACTGAAGCTTTCTTT. It translates to CASRATGDTEAFF.

Remarks on this clone: Other DNA sequences from this sample encode an identical CDR3 as well. The V gene is TRBV5-4, the J gene TRBJ1-4; D is perhaps TRBD1 (6 bases). V lost 4 bases to trimming and J lost 1 base, with 17 bases between them. CDR1 SGHNT and CDR2 YYREEE come from the germline V gene (reference sequence). The CDR3 is 17 amino acids. The CDR3 spells CASSPGQGRRTNEKLFF. The CDR3 DNA reads TGTGCCAGCAGCCCGGGGCAGGGGAGAAGAACTAATGAAAAACTGTTTTTT. The whole variable domain, remainder taken from reference TRBV5-4 and TRBJ1-4, is ETGVTQSPTHLIKTRGQQVTLRCSSQSGHNTVSWYQQALGQGPQFIFQYYREEENGRGNFPPRFSGLQFPNYSSELNVNALELDDSALYLCASSPGQGRRTNEKLFFGSGTQLSVL.

The gene calls are TRBV7-2 and TRBJ2-6; D might be TRBD1 (6 bases). Between the trimmed V and J ends, which lost 4 bases and 0 bases, there was a span of 13 bases. The CDR3 totals 17 residues. Germline V gene data show CDR1 as SGHTA and CDR2 as FQGNSA. For the CDR3, the DNA is TGTGCCAGCAGCTGGTATCAGGGGAGCTCTGGGGCCAACGTCCTGACTTTC. Protein sequence: CASSWYQGSSGANVLTF.